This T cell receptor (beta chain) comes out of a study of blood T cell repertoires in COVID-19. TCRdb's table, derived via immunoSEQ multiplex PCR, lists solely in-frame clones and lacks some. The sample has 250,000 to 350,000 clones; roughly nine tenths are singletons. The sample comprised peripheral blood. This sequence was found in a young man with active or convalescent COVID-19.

The CDR3 sequence is CSVAGLAGDSGELFF. CDR3 DNA sequence: TGCAGCGTAGCGGGACTAGCGGGGGATTCCGGGGAGCTGTTTTTT. V is TRBV29-1 and J is TRBJ2-2; 14 nucleotides line up with TRBD2. With V trimmed by 6 bases and J by 6 bases, 6 bases remained unmatched. CDR3 size: 15 residues. Germline lookup yields CDR1 SQVTM and CDR2 ANQGSEA.